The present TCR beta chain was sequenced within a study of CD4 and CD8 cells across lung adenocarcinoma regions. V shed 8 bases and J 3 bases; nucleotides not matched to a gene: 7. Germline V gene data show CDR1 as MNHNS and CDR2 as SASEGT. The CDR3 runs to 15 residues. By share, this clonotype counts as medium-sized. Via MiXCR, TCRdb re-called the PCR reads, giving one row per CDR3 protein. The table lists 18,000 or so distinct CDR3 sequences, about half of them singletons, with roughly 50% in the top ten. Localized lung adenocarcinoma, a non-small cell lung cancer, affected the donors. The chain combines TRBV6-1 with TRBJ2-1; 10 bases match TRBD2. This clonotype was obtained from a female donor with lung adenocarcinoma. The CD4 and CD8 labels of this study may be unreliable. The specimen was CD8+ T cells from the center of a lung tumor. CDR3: CASCKLAGDYNEQFF. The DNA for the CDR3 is TGTGCCAGCTGTAAGCTAGCGGGGGACTACAATGAGCAGTTCTTC.